This entry lists 30 T cell receptor beta chains sequenced from one sample in a study of blood T cell repertoires in COVID-19. This table comes from immunoSEQ multiplex PCR, and its TCRdb copy is limited to in-frame clones, with some not included. Among over 350,000 clones listed, nearly 90% were seen once. The material sequenced was PBMCs or T cells enriched from blood (not recorded which). Receptor source: a woman aged 18-29 years with acute COVID-19.

The V gene is TRBV15, the J gene TRBJ2-1, with D tentatively TRBD2 (5 bases). Trimming removed 0 bases from V and 1 base from J, with 10 bases in between. Germline CDR1 reads LNHNV; CDR2 reads YYDKDF (reference sequence). The CDR3 covers 16 residues. The CDR3 reads CATSRDPPGSYNEQFF. The CDR3 coding sequence is TGTGCCACCAGCAGAGATCCCCCGGGATCCTACAATGAGCAGTTCTTC.

The chain is built from TRBV7-9 and TRBJ2-7; possible D gene TRBD1, 6 bases. CDR3 length: 15 amino acids. The germline V gene has CDR1 SEHNR and CDR2 FQNEAQ (reference sequence). Trimming took off 1 base at V and 2 bases at J, with 12 bases between the two ends. CDR3 residues: CASSLGSGVPYEQYF. CDR3 bases: TGTGCCAGCAGCTTAGGGTCAGGGGTACCCTACGAGCAGTACTTC.

This clone has more than one count but fewer than ten. This chain connects TRBV5-5 to TRBJ2-7; TRBD1 matches at 12 bases. Germline-derived CDR1 and CDR2 are SGHKS and YYEKEE (reference sequence). The V gene end was trimmed by 4 bases and the J gene end by 7 bases; junction bases not matched to a gene: 9. The CDR3 is 15 residues long. CDR3 loop: CASSGTGTGGWEQYF. The CDR3 DNA reads TGTGCCAGCAGCGGGACCGGGACAGGGGGCTGGGAGCAGTACTTC.

The chain combines TRBV6-6 with TRBJ2-7; TRBD2 aligns across 9 bases. The CDR3 runs 15 residues. The germline CDR1 and CDR2 sequences are MNHNY and SVGAGI (reference sequence). Trimming removed 0 bases from V and 5 bases from J; junction bases left unmatched: 5. CDR3 nucleotide sequence: TGTGCCAGCAGTTACTCGCGGGAGGGCCGGAACGAGCAGTACTTC. Translation: CASSYSREGRNEQYF.

This chain connects TRBV27 to TRBJ1-1, with 7 bases fitting TRBD1. The CDR3 consists of 16 residues. Germline CDR1 MNHEY, CDR2 SMNVEV (reference sequence). V shed 2 bases, J shed 5 bases, and the junction held 11 bases outside the gene matches. DNA of the CDR3: TGTGCCAGCAGTTTAATTCCCGACAGGGTGGGGACTGAAGCTTTCTTT. Translated: CASSLIPDRVGTEAFF.

Only one count was recorded for this clone. J is TRBJ2-5 and V is TRBV3-1 (or the pseudogene TRBV3-2), with 9 bases that match TRBD2. Germline-derived CDR1 and CDR2 are LGHDT and YNNKEL (reference sequence). With 5 bases clipped from V and 5 bases from J, the junction kept 12 bases outside the gene matches. The CDR3 has 16 residues. The CDR3 DNA reads TGTGCCAGCAGCTCTAACCTAGCGGGGTATGGTGAGACCCAGTACTTC. It is translated as CASSSNLAGYGETQYF.

This chain uses TRBV4-1 with TRBJ2-1, with unresolved D. Trimming left V 1 base short and J 4 bases short, with 11 bases between. CDR3 size: 15 residues. CDR1 and CDR2 from the germline V gene are MGHRA and YSYEKL. The CDR3 spells CASSQGQEIYNEQFF. CDR3 sequence (DNA): TGCGCCAGCAGCCAAGGACAAGAAATTTACAATGAGCAGTTCTTC.

The chain carries TRBV7-8 and TRBJ2-7, with a weak D call TRBD2 (5 bases). CDR1 and CDR2 from the germline V gene are SGHVS and FQNEAQ. The CDR3 has 14 residues. Trimming removed 3 bases at V and 6 bases at J, with 15 bases between. The CDR3 region is CASSFRGDTGEQYF. The CDR3 DNA follows: TGTGCCAGCAGCTTTCGGGGTGATACGGGCGAGCAGTACTTC. The full variable domain, with the rest looked up from reference TRBV7-8 and TRBJ2-7, is GAGVSQSPRYKVAKRGQDVALRCDPISGHVSLFWYQQALGQGPEFLTYFQNEAQLDKSGLPSDRFFAERPEGSVSTLKIQRTQQEDSAVYLCASSFRGDTGEQYFGPGTRLTVT.

The rearrangement uses TRBV13 and TRBJ2-3, with 11 bases matching TRBD1. In germline, CDR1 is PRHDT, CDR2 FYEKMQ (reference sequence). The CDR3 sequence is 18 residues long. V was clipped by 1 base and J by 2 bases; unmatched bases: 8. CDR3 nucleotides: TGTGCCAGCAGCTTAGTGGACAGGGGGCCCCGAGACACAGATACGCAGTATTTT. Translated, it gives CASSLVDRGPRDTDTQYF.

This chain joins TRBV19 and TRBJ2-1; possible D gene TRBD2, 5 bases. The CDR3 totals 15 residues. Between the trimmed V and J ends, which lost 7 bases and 1 base, there was a span of 14 bases. Germline CDR1 LNHDA, CDR2 SQIVND (reference sequence). CDR3 region: CASTERTYSYNEQFF. DNA of the CDR3: TGTGCCAGTACGGAGCGGACCTATTCCTACAATGAGCAGTTCTTC.

This chain uses TRBV15 with TRBJ2-7; no clear D gene. Per germline, CDR1 LNHNV and CDR2 YYDKDF (reference sequence). V was cut by 7 bases and J by 0 bases, with 13 bases left in between. The CDR3 has 14 amino acids. CDR3 region: CATKMRGSSYEQYF. In DNA, the CDR3 is TGTGCCACCAAGATGCGAGGAAGCTCCTACGAGCAGTACTTC.

This clone appeared a single time. The CDR3 DNA reads as TGTGCCAGCAGCTATCCCACCACCTTTGAAAAACTGTTTTTT. Encoded protein: CASSYPTTFEKLFF. This chain uses TRBV28 with TRBJ1-4, with D uncertain. Germline values: CDR1 MDHEN, CDR2 SYDVKM. The germline V and J ends were trimmed by 6 bases and 7 bases, with 15 bases remaining between them. The CDR3 has 14 amino acids.

This chain connects TRBV25-1 to TRBJ1-1, with D unresolved. V was pared by 4 bases and J by 5 bases, with 8 bases between. Per germline, CDR1 MGHDK and CDR2 SYGVNS. This CDR3 is 12 amino acids long. The CDR3 is CASSGVATEAFF. The DNA of the CDR3 is TGTGCCAGCAGTGGAGTTGCGACTGAAGCTTTCTTT. Full variable domain (outside the CDR3, taken from reference TRBV25-1 and TRBJ1-1): EADIYQTPRYLVIGTGKKITLECSQTMGHDKMYWYQQDPGMELHLIHYSYGVNSTEKGDLSSESTVSRIRTEHFPLTLESARPSHTSQYLCASSGVATEAFFGQGTRLTVV.

The chain employs TRBV7-2 and TRBJ2-1; 8 bases match TRBD1. V gave up 5 bases and J gave up 9 bases; unmatched junction bases: 12. The CDR3 totals 15 residues. The germline V gene encodes CDR1 SGHTA and CDR2 FQGNSA. This chain's CDR3 is CASSRGQALRGEQFF. In DNA, the CDR3 is TGTGCCAGCAGCCGGGGACAGGCCTTGAGGGGTGAGCAGTTCTTC.

The rearrangement uses TRBV28 and TRBJ1-4, with unresolved D. The germline CDR1 and CDR2 sequences are MDHEN and SYDVKM. The CDR3 extends over 13 amino acids. The ends were cut back, 5 bases at V and 10 bases at J, with 14 bases in the middle. The CDR3 nucleotides are TGTGCCAGCAGTCCGCCACAATATGTAAAACTGTTTTTT. This encodes CASSPPQYVKLFF.

The chain couples TRBV2 to TRBJ2-5; D perhaps matches TRBD2 (6 bases). Trimming cost V 7 bases and J 4 bases, with 10 bases left between them. This CDR3 is 12 amino acids long. The V gene's germline CDR1 is SNHLY and CDR2 FYNNEI. CDR3 nucleotides: TGTGCCAGCAAGGGTAGCGGAGAGACCCAGTACTTC. Protein sequence: CASKGSGETQYF.

The chain uses TRBV7-2 and TRBJ2-2; 10 bases align to TRBD2. V trimming: 4 bases; J trimming: 6 bases; junction bases outside the gene matches: 5. Germline V CDR1 and CDR2: SGHTA, FQGNSA. The CDR3 runs to 15 residues. The CDR3 bases are TGTGCCAGCAGCTCAGACAGCGGGGGGGCCGGGGAGCTGTTTTTT. As protein: CASSSDSGGAGELFF.

This chain connects TRBV30 to TRBJ2-2, with D perhaps being TRBD1 or TRBD2 (6 bases each). Germline CDR1 and CDR2: GTSNPN and SVGIG (reference sequence). The V and J ends lost 5 bases and 4 bases respectively, with 14 bases between them. The CDR3 totals 14 residues. Written as DNA, the CDR3 is TGTGCCTGGGCGGGGAGAGGGGGCACCGGGGAGCTGTTTTTT. Protein sequence: CAWAGRGGTGELFF.

CDR3 in amino acids: CASSDRTGPPQHF. The CDR3 DNA sequence: TGTGCCAGCTCAGACCGCACAGGGCCGCCCCAGCATTTT. The rearrangement uses TRBV18 and TRBJ1-5; a weak D match, TRBD1 (6 bases). Germline CDR1 KGHSH, CDR2 LQKENI. The CDR3 runs 13 residues. The V end lost 5 bases, the J end lost 9 bases, and 14 bases lay between the germline ends.

The rearrangement links TRBV9 to TRBJ2-3, with 8 nucleotides matching TRBD2. The CDR3 consists of 15 residues. The V segment lost 4 bases and the J segment 2 bases; nucleotides outside the gene matches: 6. Looked up from germline, CDR1 is SGDLS and CDR2 is YYNGEE. CDR3 nucleotides: TGTGCCAGCAGCTTAATAGCGGGGACCACAGATACGCAGTATTTT. Its protein product is CASSLIAGTTDTQYF.

This clone has more than one count but fewer than ten. The chain recombines TRBV28 with TRBJ2-7; 8 nucleotides line up with TRBD2. V trimming: 6 bases; J trimming: 3 bases; junction bases outside the gene matches: 13. Per the germline V gene, CDR1 is MDHEN and CDR2 is SYDVKM. This CDR3 contains 16 residues. The DNA of the CDR3 is TGTGCCAGCAGACCCACAAGCGGGACTAGTGGCTACGAGCAGTACTTC. Protein: CASRPTSGTSGYEQYF.

The rearrangement links TRBV5-8 to TRBJ1-1; the match to TRBD1 covers 7 bases. This CDR3 is built from 12 residues. Germline V gene sequence: CDR1 SGHTS, CDR2 YDEGEE. V lost 4 bases and J lost 6; bases outside the gene matches: 3. The CDR3 sequence: CASSKQGSEAFF. In nucleotides, the CDR3 is TGTGCCAGCAGCAAACAGGGGTCTGAAGCTTTCTTT.

On this clone itself: Different DNA sequences within this sample yield the same CDR3. The V and J genes are TRBV10-3 and TRBJ1-4, with 8 bases fitting TRBD1. The V segment lost 3 bases and the J segment 8 bases; nucleotides outside the gene matches: 5. The CDR3 length is 14 residues. The germline gives CDR1 ENHRY, CDR2 SYGVKD. In DNA form, the CDR3 reads TGTGCCATCAGTGATGGACAGGGTAGAGAAAAACTGTTTTTT. As protein: CAISDGQGREKLFF.

The gene calls are TRBV5-4 and TRBJ2-4; 10 bases are a match to TRBD2. Germline lookup yields CDR1 SGHNT and CDR2 YYREEE (reference sequence). This CDR3 region has 15 residues. V trimming: 3 bases; J trimming: 7 bases; junction bases outside the gene matches: 7. The CDR3 nucleotides read TGTGCCAGCAGCTCCTCCGGGACTAGCGAGAACATTCAGTACTTC. Its translation is CASSSSGTSENIQYF.

The chain couples TRBV7-9 to TRBJ2-7; TRBD1 matches at 7 bases. V lost 5 bases and J lost 9; bases outside the gene matches: 10. CDR1 SEHNR and CDR2 FQNEAQ come from the germline V gene (reference sequence). The CDR3 runs 13 residues. The chain's CDR3 is CASSPRGQGGQYF. As DNA, the CDR3 is TGTGCCAGCAGCCCAAGGGGGCAGGGCGGGCAGTACTTC.

As to this clone: This sample includes further DNA sequences coding for the same CDR3. The V gene is TRBV11-2, the J gene TRBJ2-7, with D maybe TRBD1 (6 bases). Germline CDR1 and CDR2: SGHAT and FQNNGV. The V end was cut by 6 bases, the J end by 3 bases, with 9 bases between. The CDR3 sequence is 12 residues long. CDR3 loop: CASSSGHYEQYF. The CDR3, as DNA: TGTGCCAGCAGTTCGGGACACTACGAGCAGTACTTC.

The J gene is TRBJ1-5, the V gene TRBV5-4; TRBD1 aligns across 9 bases. This CDR3 region has 18 residues. Germline CDR1 reads SGHNT; CDR2 reads YYREEE (reference sequence). Unmatched junction bases numbered 11, after V lost 4 bases and J lost 0 bases. The CDR3 region is CASSGRDRVSNSNQPQHF. CDR3 sequence (DNA): TGTGCCAGCAGCGGCCGGGACAGGGTCAGCAATAGCAATCAGCCCCAGCATTTT. The whole variable domain, filled in from reference TRBV5-4 and TRBJ1-5, reads ETGVTQSPTHLIKTRGQQVTLRCSSQSGHNTVSWYQQALGQGPQFIFQYYREEENGRGNFPPRFSGLQFPNYSSELNVNALELDDSALYLCASSGRDRVSNSNQPQHFGDGTRLSIL.

The chain uses TRBV27 and TRBJ2-5; no reliable D call. V was cut by 0 bases and J by 5 bases, with 10 bases left in between. The CDR3 length is 14 residues. Germline V CDR1 and CDR2: MNHEY, SMNVEV (reference sequence). This CDR3 is CASSLSRVGETQYF. CDR3 in DNA: TGTGCCAGCAGTTTATCGAGAGTCGGGGAGACCCAGTACTTC.

V gene TRBV10-1 combines with J gene TRBJ2-1, with a possible D match to TRBD2 (5 bases). Germline V lookup: CDR1 WNHNN, CDR2 SYGVQD (reference sequence). V shed 2 bases and J shed 0 bases, with 8 bases lying between them. This CDR3 contains 15 residues. This chain's CDR3 is CASSEVAGSYNEQFF. CDR3 nucleotides: TGCGCCAGCAGTGAGGTGGCGGGCTCCTACAATGAGCAGTTCTTC.

This clone was recorded only once. The chain has TRBV20-1 and TRBJ2-1; 7 bases match TRBD2. J gave up 13 bases and V 6 bases, and 6 bases lay outside the gene matches. CDR3 size: 10 residues. Germline V gene sequence: CDR1 DFQATT, CDR2 SNEGSKA (reference sequence). CDR3 nucleotide sequence: TGCAGTGCCACAAGCGGGGCCCAGTTCTTC. This translates into CSATSGAQFF.